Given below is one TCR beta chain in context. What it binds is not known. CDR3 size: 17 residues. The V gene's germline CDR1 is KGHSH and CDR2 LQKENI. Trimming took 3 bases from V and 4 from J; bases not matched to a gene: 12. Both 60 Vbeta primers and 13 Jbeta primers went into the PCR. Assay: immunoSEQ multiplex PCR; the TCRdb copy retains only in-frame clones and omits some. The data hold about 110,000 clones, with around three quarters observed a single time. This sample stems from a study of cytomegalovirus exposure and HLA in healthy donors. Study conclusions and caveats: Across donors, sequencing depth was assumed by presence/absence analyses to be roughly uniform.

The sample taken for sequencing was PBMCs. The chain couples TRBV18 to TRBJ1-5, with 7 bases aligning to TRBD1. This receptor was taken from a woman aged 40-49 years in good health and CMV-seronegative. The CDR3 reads CASSPGTVGLGNQPQHF. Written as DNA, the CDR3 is TGTGCCAGCTCACCTGGGACAGTCGGATTAGGGAATCAGCCCCAGCATTTT.